A selection of T cell receptor beta chains follows, all from one sample in a study of cytomegalovirus exposure and HLA in healthy donors. TCRdb keeps only in-frame clones here, not all; method: immunoSEQ multiplex PCR. The sample includes some 80,000 clones, around 79% of them seen just once. The sequenced sample was PBMCs. Receptors originate from a human donor in good health. Both conserved end residues are part of each CDR3. The D gene is left open where the match is weak. A clone size is listed for some rows: how often the clone was seen (once, few, many), or a class if it is expanded.

>TRBV4-3|TRBD1|TRBJ2-7|NA
TGCGCCAGCAGCCCAGGGACAGGGGATTACGAGCAGTACTTC
CASSPGTGDYEQYF
>TRBV18|NA|TRBJ2-7|NA
TGTGCCAGCTCACCCGGCTACGAGCAGTACTTC
CASSPGYEQYF
>TRBV2|TRBD1|TRBJ1-2|NA
TGTGCCAGCAGAAGCCCCAGGACAGGGGGCGAAGGCTACACCTTC
CASRSPRTGGEGYTF
>TRBV19|NA|TRBJ1-1|NA
TGTGCCAGTAGTTATCCTAGAGGGACTGAAGCTTTCTTT
CASSYPRGTEAFF
>TRBV7-9|TRBD2|TRBJ2-5|NA
TGTGCCAGCAGCTTAGAGGGGCTAGCGGGGGGACAAGAGACCCAGTACTTC
CASSLEGLAGGQETQYF
>TRBV6-5|NA|TRBJ1-6|few
TGTGCCAGCACTCCGGGGGTTAATTCACCCCTCCACTTT
CASTPGVNSPLHF
>TRBV7-8|TRBD1|TRBJ2-7|NA
TGTGCCAGCAGCTTCAGGACAGGGGCGTTCGAGCAGTACTTC
CASSFRTGAFEQYF
>TRBV9|TRBD1|TRBJ2-2|NA
TGTGCCAGCAGCAACCCGGGACAGGGTACGAATCCGAACACCGGGGAGCTGTTTTTT
CASSNPGQGTNPNTGELFF
>TRBV18|NA|TRBJ1-5|few
TGTGCCAGCTCACTACTACCAACGGGGGGGACCGGGTTAAATCAGCCCCAGCATTTT
CASSLLPTGGTGLNQPQHF
>TRBV29-1|NA|TRBJ2-5|NA
TGCAGCGTTATAGACTCTGCATGGACCCAGTACTTC
CSVIDSAWTQYF
>TRBV6-6|NA|TRBJ1-1|NA
TGTGCCAGCAGTTACTCGCCCAGGAACACTGAAGCTTTCTTT
CASSYSPRNTEAFF
>TRBV11-2|NA|TRBJ2-7|few
TGTGCCAGCAGCTCTAACAGGTTTTCCGAGCAGTACTTC
CASSSNRFSEQYF
>TRBV6-1|NA|TRBJ1-2|NA
TGTGCCAGCTCTTTGTCGGGCTATGGCTACACCTTC
CASSLSGYGYTF
>TRBV7-2|NA|TRBJ2-2|NA
TGTGCCAGCAGCTTACAGGGGGGAGTTGCCGGGGAGCTGTTTTTT
CASSLQGGVAGELFF
>TRBV5-1|TRBD2|TRBJ2-3|NA
TGCGCCAGCACCCGGGGGGGGAGCACAGATACGCAGTATTTT
CASTRGGSTDTQYF
>TRBV28|TRBD1|TRBJ1-1|NA
TGTGCCAGCACCGAACCCTTAACTCACAGGGGCGAAGCTTTCTTT
CASTEPLTHRGEAFF
>TRBV5-5|NA|TRBJ2-5|few
TGTGCCAGCAGCTTGGATATCACACCGGGGGAGACCCAGTACTTC
CASSLDITPGETQYF
>TRBV4-3|NA|TRBJ1-1|many
TGCGCCAGCAGCCAAGATCGGTTCAGGGATGAAGCTTTCTTT
CASSQDRFRDEAFF
>TRBV28|TRBD2|TRBJ2-5|few
TGTGCCAGCAGTTTAACTAGCGGGGGGCAAGAGACCCAGTACTTC
CASSLTSGGQETQYF
>TRBV5-4|TRBD1|TRBJ1-6|NA
TGTGCCAGCAGCTTGCAAGGGACACAGGGGGCGCGGACACCCCTCCACTTT
CASSLQGTQGARTPLHF
>TRBV18|NA|TRBJ2-2|NA
TGTGCCAGCTCACCACCTAGCCGTAACACCGGGGAGCTGTTTTTT
CASSPPSRNTGELFF
>TRBV6-1|TRBD1|TRBJ1-2|NA
TGTGCCAGCAGTGAGCCCTACTACAGGGGAAACGGTTATGGCTACACCTTC
CASSEPYYRGNGYGYTF
>TRBV19|TRBD2|TRBJ2-5|NA
TGTGCCAGTAGTATAAGCGGTCTAGCGGGGGAGACCCAGTACTTC
CASSISGLAGETQYF
>TRBV6-4|NA|TRBJ2-1|NA
TGTGCCAGCAGTGACGGGGGGGCTGGGAATGAGCAGTTCTTC
CASSDGGAGNEQFF
>TRBV9|NA|TRBJ1-3|NA
TGTGCCAGCAGCCAGTTCAGCTCTGGAAACACCATATATTTT
CASSQFSSGNTIYF
>TRBV19|TRBD1|TRBJ1-1|NA
TGTGCCAGTAGTATAGATGACAGGGGGCACGCTGAAGCTTTCTTT
CASSIDDRGHAEAFF
>TRBV25-1|NA|TRBJ1-2|NA
TGTGCCAGCAGTGGGGGTCCCCCGGGAGACTATGGCTACACCTTC
CASSGGPPGDYGYTF
>TRBV2|NA|TRBJ2-1|NA
TGTGCCAGCAGGGAGTTAGTCAATGAGCAGTTCTTC
CASRELVNEQFF
>TRBV6-5|TRBD2|TRBJ2-5|NA
TGTGCCAGCAGTTACGGTTCTAGCGGGGGGGCCGGGACCCAGTACTTC
CASSYGSSGGAGTQYF
>TRBV6-1|TRBD1|TRBJ2-7|once
TGTGCCAGCAAAACTACAGGGGGCGGCGAGCAGTACTTC
CASKTTGGGEQYF
>TRBV29-1|TRBD2|TRBJ2-3|NA
TGCAGCGTTGAAGAGGTGCGGGGGGCCACAGATACGCAGTATTTT
CSVEEVRGATDTQYF
>TRBV19|NA|TRBJ1-2|NA
TGTGCCAGTAGTAAGGGGTTGTCAACAGGGAACTATGGCTACACCTTC
CASSKGLSTGNYGYTF
>TRBV18|TRBD2|TRBJ2-7|NA
TGTGCCAGCTCACCAGTGAGAGTAGCGGGGGACGACGCCTACGAGCAGTACTTC
CASSPVRVAGDDAYEQYF
>TRBV11-3|TRBD2|TRBJ2-2|NA
TGTGCCAGCAGCCCACGGGGGGTCGGGGAGCTGTTTTTT
CASSPRGVGELFF
>TRBV10-3|TRBD1|TRBJ1-1|NA
TGTGCCATCAGCCGGGACAGGAAGACTGAAGCTTTCTTT
CAISRDRKTEAFF
>TRBV5-6|TRBD1|TRBJ2-7|NA
TGTGCCAGCAGCCCCCCACTTACGGGACAGCCCCTCTACGAGCAGTACTTC
CASSPPLTGQPLYEQYF
>TRBV7-9|TRBD1|TRBJ1-1|NA
TGTGCCAGCAGCTTAGATGGCGGACAGGGTCTTGCTGAAGCTTTCTTT
CASSLDGGQGLAEAFF
>TRBV5-8|TRBD1|TRBJ1-1|NA
TGTGCCAGCAGCTTGGGTGAGGGGGCCACTGAAGCTTTCTTT
CASSLGEGATEAFF
>TRBV5-1|NA|TRBJ1-2|NA
TGCGCCAGCAGCTTGGGGGGGGTCTCCAACTATGGCTACACCTTC
CASSLGGVSNYGYTF
>TRBV9|NA|TRBJ2-7|NA
TGTGCCAGCAGCGTAGGGGGGGAGACACCCCTGGCCCACGAGCAGTACTTC
CASSVGGETPLAHEQYF
>TRBV10-2|NA|TRBJ2-1|once
TGCGCCAGCCGTAGGAGGGCAGGGTATGAGCAGTTCTTC
CASRRRAGYEQFF
>TRBV25-1|TRBD2|TRBJ2-3|few
TGTGCCAGCAGGGGGGGGACCCCAGATACGCAGTATTTT
CASRGGTPDTQYF
>TRBV29-1|TRBD1|TRBJ1-5|once
TGCAGCGTCACTCAGGGGGGTCGGGATCAGCCCCAGAATTTT
CSVTQGGRDQPQNF
>TRBV5-1|TRBD1|TRBJ1-4|few
TGCGCCAGCAGCTTAGGGGGCCCTAATGAAAAACTGTTTTTT
CASSLGGPNEKLFF
>TRBV5-1|TRBD2|TRBJ2-2|NA
TGCGCCAGCAGCATACCTCTAGCGGCGAACACCGGGGAGCTGTTTTTT
CASSIPLAANTGELFF
>TRBV27|TRBD2|TRBJ2-7|few
TGTGCCAGCAGTTTATCGTCGTTAGCGGGGGGCTACGAGCAGTACTTC
CASSLSSLAGGYEQYF